The entry below gives a single T cell receptor (beta chain) sequence along with its context. Its target is unknown. These data belong to a study of graft-versus-host responses after intestinal transplantation. V lost 3 bases and J 2 bases, leaving 11 bases between the germline ends. Germline V gene sequence: CDR1 KGHSH, CDR2 LQKENI. The CDR3 spans 14 residues. Assay used: immunoSEQ multiplex PCR; TCRdb lists only in-frame clones, some missing. The data contain roughly 110,000 clones, roughly 86% of them singletons. The receptor was derived from a human donor who was the organ donor for an intestinal transplant. The V call is TRBV18, the J call TRBJ2-7; D gene uncertain. The sequences come from unstimulated CD4+ T cells sorted from spleen or lymph node cells, collected before transplant. CDR3 residues: CASSPRGDPYEQYF. CDR3 nucleotide sequence: TGTGCCAGCTCACCCCGCGGAGACCCCTACGAGCAGTACTTC.